This T cell receptor beta chain stems from a study of blood T cell repertoires in COVID-19. TCRdb keeps only in-frame clones here, not all; method: immunoSEQ multiplex PCR. The table has a few hundred thousand clones, around nine tenths seen once. Trimming removed 4 bases at V and 7 bases at J, with 14 bases between. The CDR3 runs 14 residues. Germline-derived CDR1 and CDR2 are LGHDT and YNNKEL (reference sequence). Specimen: PBMCs or T cells enriched from blood (not recorded which). The chain combines TRBV3-1 (or the pseudogene TRBV3-2) with TRBJ1-5; D might be TRBD1 (6 bases). The origin of this receptor is a woman aged 50 to 60 who had recovered from COVID-19. The CDR3 region has the DNA TGTGCCAGCAGCCCTGGGGCGGGGGCCCAGCCCCAGCATTTT. Translation gives CASSPGAGAQPQHF.